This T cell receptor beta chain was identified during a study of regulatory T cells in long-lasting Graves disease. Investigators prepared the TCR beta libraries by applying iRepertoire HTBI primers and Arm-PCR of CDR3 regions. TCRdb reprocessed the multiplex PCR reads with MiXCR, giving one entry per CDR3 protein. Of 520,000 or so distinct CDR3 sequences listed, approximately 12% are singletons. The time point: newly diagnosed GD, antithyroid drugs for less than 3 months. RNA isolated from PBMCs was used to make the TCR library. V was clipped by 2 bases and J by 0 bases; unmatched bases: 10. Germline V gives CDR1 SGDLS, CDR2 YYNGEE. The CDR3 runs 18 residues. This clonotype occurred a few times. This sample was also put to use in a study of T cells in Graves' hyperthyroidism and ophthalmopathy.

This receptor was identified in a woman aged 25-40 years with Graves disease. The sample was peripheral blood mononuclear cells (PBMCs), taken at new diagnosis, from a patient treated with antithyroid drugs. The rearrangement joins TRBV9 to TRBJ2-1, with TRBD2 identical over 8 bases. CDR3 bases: TGTGCCAGCAGCGTGACCCTCCATAGCGGGAACTCCTACAATGAGCAGTTCTTC. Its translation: CASSVTLHSGNSYNEQFF.